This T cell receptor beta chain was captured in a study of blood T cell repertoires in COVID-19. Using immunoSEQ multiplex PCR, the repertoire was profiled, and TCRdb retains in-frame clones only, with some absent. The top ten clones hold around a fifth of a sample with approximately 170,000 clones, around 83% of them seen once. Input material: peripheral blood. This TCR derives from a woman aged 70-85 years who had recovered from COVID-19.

CDR3 loop: CASSLGARGDYGYTF. Here the CDR3 DNA reads TGTGCCAGCAGTTTAGGGGCCAGGGGGGACTATGGCTACACCTTC. The V gene is TRBV27, the J gene TRBJ1-2, with 7 bases aligning to TRBD1. With 2 bases clipped from V and 3 bases from J, the junction kept 6 bases outside the gene matches. Per germline, CDR1 MNHEY and CDR2 SMNVEV (reference sequence). The CDR3 consists of 15 residues.